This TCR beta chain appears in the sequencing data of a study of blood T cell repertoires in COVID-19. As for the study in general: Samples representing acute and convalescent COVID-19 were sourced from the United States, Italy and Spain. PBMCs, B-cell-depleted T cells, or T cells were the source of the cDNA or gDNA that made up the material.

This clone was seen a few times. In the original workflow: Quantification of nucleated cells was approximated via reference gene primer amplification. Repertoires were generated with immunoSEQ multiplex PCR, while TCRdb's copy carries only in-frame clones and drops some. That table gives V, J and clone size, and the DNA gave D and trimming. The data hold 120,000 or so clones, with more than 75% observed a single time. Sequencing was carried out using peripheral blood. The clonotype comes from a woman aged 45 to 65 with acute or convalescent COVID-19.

CDR3 amino acids: CASSPRESKHNEQFF. CDR3 sequence (DNA): TGCGCCAGCAGCCCGAGGGAAAGTAAACACAATGAGCAGTTCTTC. This sequence joins TRBV4-1 and TRBJ2-1; TRBD2 is a possible D gene (5 bases). The germline gives CDR1 MGHRA, CDR2 YSYEKL. Trimming cost V 4 bases and J 5 bases, with 15 bases left between them. CDR3 length: 15 residues.